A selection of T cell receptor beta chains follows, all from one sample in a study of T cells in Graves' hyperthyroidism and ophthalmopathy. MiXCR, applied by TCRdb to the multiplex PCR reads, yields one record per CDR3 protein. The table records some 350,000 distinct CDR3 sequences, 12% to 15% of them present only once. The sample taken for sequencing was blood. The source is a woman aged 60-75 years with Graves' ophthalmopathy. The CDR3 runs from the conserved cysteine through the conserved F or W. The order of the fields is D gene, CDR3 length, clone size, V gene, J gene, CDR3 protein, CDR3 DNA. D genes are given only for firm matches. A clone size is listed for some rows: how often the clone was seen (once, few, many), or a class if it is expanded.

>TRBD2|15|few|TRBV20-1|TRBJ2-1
CSATGRLAGKNEQFF
TGCAGTGCCACCGGCCGACTAGCGGGAAAAAATGAGCAGTTCTTC
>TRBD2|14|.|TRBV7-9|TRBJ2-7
CASSREAGSYEQYF
TGTGCCAGCAGCCGAGAAGCGGGGTCCTACGAGCAGTACTTC
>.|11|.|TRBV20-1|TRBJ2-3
CSAPITDTQYF
TGCAGTGCACCTATCACAGATACGCAGTATTTT
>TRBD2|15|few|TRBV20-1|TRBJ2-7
CSARDTASGNYEQYF
TGCAGTGCTAGAGATACGGCTAGCGGGAACTACGAGCAGTACTTC
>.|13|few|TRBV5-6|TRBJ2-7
CASISDGGGEQYF
TGTGCCAGCATCTCGGACGGAGGGGGCGAGCAGTACTTC
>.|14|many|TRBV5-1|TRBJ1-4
CASSSTGPFEKLFF
TGCGCCAGCAGCTCGACAGGTCCCTTCGAAAAACTGTTTTTT
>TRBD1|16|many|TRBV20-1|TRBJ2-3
CSANQRTGGHTDTQYF
TGCAGTGCTAACCAGCGGACAGGGGGCCACACAGATACGCAGTATTTT
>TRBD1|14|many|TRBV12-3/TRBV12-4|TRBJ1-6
CASTLTGGVSPLHF
TGTGCCAGCACCTTGACAGGGGGCGTTTCACCCCTCCACTTT
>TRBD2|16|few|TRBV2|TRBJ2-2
CASSLAGRVETGELFF
TGTGCCAGCAGTTTAGCGGGAAGAGTAGAGACCGGGGAGCTGTTTTTT
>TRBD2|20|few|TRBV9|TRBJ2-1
CTSSANPGTSGSGSYNEQFF
TGTACCAGCAGCGCCAACCCCGGGACTAGCGGGAGTGGGTCCTACAATGAGCAGTTCTTC
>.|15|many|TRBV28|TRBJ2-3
CASSSVGISTDTQYF
TGTGCCAGCAGTTCCGTGGGAATCAGCACAGATACGCAGTATTTT
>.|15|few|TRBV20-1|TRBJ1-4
CSARPGGQRNEKLFF
TGCAGTGCCCGTCCGGGTGGACAGAGGAATGAAAAACTGTTTTTT
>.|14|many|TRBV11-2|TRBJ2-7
CASSSPGASDEQYF
TGTGCCAGCAGCTCCCCAGGGGCATCGGACGAGCAGTACTTC
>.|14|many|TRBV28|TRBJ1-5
CASSSRTSPWPQHF
TGTGCCAGCAGTTCTCGGACAAGTCCATGGCCCCAGCATTTT
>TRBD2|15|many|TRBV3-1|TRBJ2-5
CASSPLLAAQETQYF
TGTGCCAGCAGCCCCCTTCTAGCGGCCCAAGAGACCCAGTACTTC
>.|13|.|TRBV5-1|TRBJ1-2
CASSSDSNYGYTF
TGCGCCAGCAGCTCCGACAGTAACTATGGCTACACCTTC
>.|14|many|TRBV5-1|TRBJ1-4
CASSLVTGREKLFF
TGCGCCAGCAGCTTGGTAACAGGGAGGGAAAAACTGTTTTTT
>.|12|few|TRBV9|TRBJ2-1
CASSPITGEQFF
TGTGCCAGCTCACCGATCACGGGGGAGCAGTTCTTC
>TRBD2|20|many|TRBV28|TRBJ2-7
CASSLFQHGTSGRFSYEQYF
TGTGCCAGCAGTTTATTTCAGCATGGGACTAGCGGGAGATTCTCCTACGAGCAGTACTTC
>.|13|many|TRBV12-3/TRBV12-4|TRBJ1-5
CASSDRSDQPQHF
TGTGCCAGCAGTGACAGGTCCGATCAGCCCCAGCATTTT
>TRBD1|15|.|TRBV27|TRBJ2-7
CASSGSGGVTYEQYF
TGTGCCAGCAGTGGATCAGGGGGCGTAACCTACGAGCAGTACTTC
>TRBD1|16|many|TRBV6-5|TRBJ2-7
CASSYSKVQGAAEQYF
TGTGCCAGCAGTTACTCGAAAGTACAGGGGGCGGCCGAGCAGTACTTC
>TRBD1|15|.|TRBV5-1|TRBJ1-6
CASSPADRGNSPLHF
TGCGCCAGCAGCCCCGCGGACAGGGGTAATTCACCCCTCCACTTT
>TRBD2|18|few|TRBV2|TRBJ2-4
CASSVETSGGLAKNIQYF
TGTGCCAGCAGTGTAGAGACTAGCGGGGGTCTAGCCAAAAACATTCAGTACTTC
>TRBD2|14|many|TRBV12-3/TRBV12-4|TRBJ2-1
CASSQPGLDSEQFF
TGTGCCAGCAGCCAACCGGGACTAGATAGTGAGCAGTTCTTC
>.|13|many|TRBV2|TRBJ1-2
CASSPGLGGGYTF
TGTGCCAGCAGCCCCGGTCTGGGCGGGGGCTACACCTTC
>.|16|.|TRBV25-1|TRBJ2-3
CASSQRGGTGTDTQYF
TGTGCCAGCTCCCAACGCGGCGGGACGGGCACAGATACGCAGTATTTT
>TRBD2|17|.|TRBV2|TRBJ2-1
CASRGGLWREGRNEQFF
TGTGCCAGCAGGGGGGGCCTCTGGCGGGAGGGCCGTAATGAGCAGTTCTTC
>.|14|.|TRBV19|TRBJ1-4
CASSQQGDNEKLFF
TGTGCCAGTAGCCAACAGGGAGATAATGAAAAACTGTTTTTT
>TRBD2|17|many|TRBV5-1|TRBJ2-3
CASSSPGSGGRSDTQYF
TGCGCCAGCAGCTCCCCGGGTAGCGGGGGGCGATCCGATACGCAGTATTTT
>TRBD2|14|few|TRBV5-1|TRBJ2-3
CASSPQTGGDTQYF
TGCGCCAGCAGCCCGCAAACGGGGGGAGATACGCAGTATTTT
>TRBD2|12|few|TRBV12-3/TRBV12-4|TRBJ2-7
CASMGGDYEQYF
TGTGCCAGCATGGGGGGGGACTACGAGCAGTACTTC
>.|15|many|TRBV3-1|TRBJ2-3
CASTLQGLGTDTQYF
TGTGCCAGCACCTTACAGGGTCTGGGCACAGATACGCAGTATTTT
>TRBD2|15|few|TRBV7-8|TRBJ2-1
CASSSLAGGLAEQFF
TGTGCCAGCAGCTCCCTAGCGGGAGGGTTGGCTGAGCAGTTCTTC
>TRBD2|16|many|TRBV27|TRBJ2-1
CASSLTSGYSYNEQFF
TGTGCCAGCAGTTTAACTAGCGGGTACTCCTACAATGAGCAGTTCTTC
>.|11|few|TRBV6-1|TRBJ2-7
CASSAVFEQYF
TGTGCCAGCAGTGCAGTTTTCGAGCAGTACTTC
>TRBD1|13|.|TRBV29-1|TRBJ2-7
CSVGQGPTYEQYF
TGCAGCGTTGGACAGGGGCCAACCTACGAGCAGTACTTC
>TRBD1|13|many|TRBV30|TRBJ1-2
CAWSVATGNGYTF
TGTGCCTGGAGTGTAGCGACAGGGAATGGCTACACCTTC
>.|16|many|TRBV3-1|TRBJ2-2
CASSQDLGANTGELFF
TGTGCCAGCAGCCAAGATCTGGGAGCGAACACCGGGGAGCTGTTTTTT
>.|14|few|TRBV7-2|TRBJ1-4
CASSRQITNEKLFF
TGTGCCAGCAGTCGACAGATTACTAATGAAAAACTGTTTTTT
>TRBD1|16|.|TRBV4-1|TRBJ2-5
CASSQVQGAPQETQYF
TGCGCCAGCAGCCAGGTTCAGGGGGCGCCTCAAGAGACCCAGTACTTC
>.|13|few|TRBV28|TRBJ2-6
CASSLIGANVLTF
TGTGCCAGCAGTTTGATTGGGGCCAACGTCCTGACTTTC
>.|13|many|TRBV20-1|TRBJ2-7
CSAPSSSSYEQYF
TGCAGTGCCCCCTCGTCTAGCTCCTACGAGCAGTACTTC
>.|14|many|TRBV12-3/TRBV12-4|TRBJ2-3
CASSLRALTDTQYF
TGTGCCAGCAGTTTAAGGGCTCTCACAGATACGCAGTATTTT
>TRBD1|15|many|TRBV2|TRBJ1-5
CASSETGRGNQPQHF
TGTGCCAGCAGCGAGACAGGGAGAGGCAATCAGCCCCAGCATTTT